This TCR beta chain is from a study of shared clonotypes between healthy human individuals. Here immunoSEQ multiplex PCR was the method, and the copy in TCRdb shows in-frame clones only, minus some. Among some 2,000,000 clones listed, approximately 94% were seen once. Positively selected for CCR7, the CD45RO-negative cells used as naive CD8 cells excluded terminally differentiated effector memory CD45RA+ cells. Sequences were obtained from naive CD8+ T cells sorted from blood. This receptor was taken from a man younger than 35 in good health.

The CDR3 region has the DNA TGTGCCAGCCGACCGGACAGGGGTCACGAGCAGTACTTC. Translating gives CASRPDRGHEQYF. The V gene is TRBV28, the J gene TRBJ2-7, with 9 bases identical to TRBD1. CDR3 size: 13 residues. Trimming cost V 8 bases and J 5 bases; bases outside gene matches: 7. Germline V CDR1 and CDR2: MDHEN, SYDVKM.